Shown below are 20 T cell receptor beta chains from a single sample sequenced in a study of regulatory T cells in long-lasting Graves disease. As to time point: persistent/refractory GD, antithyroid drugs over 5 years with positive TRAb. PBMC-derived RNA was used for the TCR library. iRepertoire HTBI primers and Arm-PCR of CDR3 regions built TCR beta libraries. MiXCR, run by TCRdb on the multiplex PCR reads, gives a single entry per CDR3 protein. Of around 450,000 distinct CDR3 sequences listed, under 25% are singletons. Sequencing was performed on peripheral blood mononuclear cells (PBMCs), taken when the disease was refractory, from a patient treated with antithyroid drugs. All receptors derive from a female donor with Graves disease.

There are many counts of this clonotype. The chain combines TRBV2 with TRBJ2-7; no clear D gene. V was trimmed by 7 bases and J by 0 bases, leaving 7 bases between them. The CDR3 runs to 12 residues. The germline V gene has CDR1 SNHLY and CDR2 FYNNEI. CDR3 loop: CASNSSSYEQYF. Written as DNA, the CDR3 is TGTGCCAGCAACTCCAGCTCCTACGAGCAGTACTTC.

The genes are TRBV7-9 and TRBJ1-1; no clear D. The CDR3 contains 12 residues. CDR1 and CDR2 (germline): SEHNR, FQNEAQ (reference sequence). Trimming stripped 5 bases from V and 8 bases from J, with 12 bases between. The DNA of the CDR3 is TGTGCCAGCAGCCCCGGGATCGGGGAAGCTTTCTTT. Translated: CASSPGIGEAFF.

This clonotype was seen ten or more times. This chain uses TRBV28 with TRBJ1-2, with a weak D call TRBD1 (5 bases). The CDR3 length is 13 residues. CDR1 is MDHEN and CDR2 is SYDVKM in the germline V gene. Trimming removed 3 bases at V and 13 bases at J, with 18 bases between. The CDR3 coding sequence is TGTGCCAGCAGTTTGCCTGCAGGGAGGTTTTGCACCTTC. Translating it yields CASSLPAGRFCTF.

Only a few counts were recorded for this clonotype. The final CDR3 position lacks the conserved phenylalanine or tryptophan, pointing to a likely read error. The gene calls are TRBV7-9 and TRBJ1-6, with a tentative D call TRBD1 (6 bases). The length of the CDR3 is 15 residues. V was pared by 4 bases and J by 7 bases, with 14 bases between. Germline V gene lookup returns CDR1 SEHNR and CDR2 FQNEAQ (reference sequence). As DNA, the CDR3 is TGTGCCAGCAGCTCTACAGGGACACACAATTCACCCCTCCACCTT. Translating gives CASSSTGTHNSPLHL.

This clonotype was recorded many times. The CDR3 DNA follows: TGTGCCAGCTTGCCGGCTAGCGGGGGCTACGAGCAGTACTTC. Its translation: CASLPASGGYEQYF. The J gene is TRBJ2-7, the V gene TRBV2; 10 bases map to TRBD2. The germline CDR1 and CDR2 sequences are SNHLY and FYNNEI. The V and J ends lost 8 bases and 3 bases, in that order; junction bases with no gene match: 7. CDR3 length equals 14 residues. The entire variable domain, with the rest obtained from reference TRBV2 and TRBJ2-7, is as follows: EPEVTQTPSHQVTQMGQEVILRCVPISNHLYFYWYRQILGQKVEFLVSFYNNEISEKSEIFDDQFSVERPDGSNFTLKIRSTKLEDSAMYFCASLPASGGYEQYFGPGTRLTVT.

This clonotype was observed at least ten times. The rearrangement links TRBV28 to TRBJ1-5; D gene unclear. V lost 4 bases to trimming and J lost 9 bases, with 7 bases between them. Germline-derived CDR1 and CDR2 are MDHEN and SYDVKM. The length of the CDR3 is 11 residues. This chain's CDR3 is CASSSFGPQHF. The CDR3 coding sequence is TGTGCCAGCAGTTCCTTTGGGCCCCAGCATTTT.

This sequence joins TRBV4-1 and TRBJ1-5; possible D gene TRBD1, 6 bases. Germline assignment: CDR1 MGHRA and CDR2 YSYEKL. The V end lost 0 bases, the J end lost 2 bases, and 14 bases lay between the germline ends. The CDR3 runs 17 residues. The CDR3 DNA reads as TGCGCCAGCAGCCAAGAAGCGGGACGACAGGGCAATCAGCCCCAGCATTTT. Translation gives CASSQEAGRQGNQPQHF.

The chain is built from TRBV20-1 and TRBJ2-2; D is undetermined. Germline assignment: CDR1 DFQATT and CDR2 SNEGSKA (reference sequence). This CDR3 has 18 amino acids. The V and J ends lost 5 bases and 1 base respectively, with 23 bases between them. CDR3 amino acids: CSAPMIWGSPKNTGELFF. The CDR3, as DNA: TGCAGTGCTCCGATGATCTGGGGTTCGCCAAAGAACACCGGGGAGCTGTTTTTT.

The table lists this clonotype with many counts. The limits of the CDR3 on the DNA are not certain, so only TCRdb's listed CDR3 is given. The V gene is TRBV12-3 or TRBV12-4, the J gene TRBJ2-2. The CDR3 is 13 residues long, counting both termini. The CDR3 protein is CASSFFGNGELFF.

This clonotype was observed a few times. V is TRBV29-1 and J is TRBJ1-1; D perhaps matches TRBD1 (6 bases). CDR1 is SQVTM, CDR2 ANQGSEA, per germline. The CDR3 contains 15 residues. The V and J ends lost 8 bases and 1 base respectively, with 20 bases between them. CDR3 region: CSTQGRGLSNTEAFF. CDR3 DNA sequence: TGCAGCACCCAGGGCAGGGGTTTGTCGAACACTGAAGCTTTCTTT.

This clonotype has just a few counts. Its ends do not fully match the called genes, so a read error is possible. The rearrangement links TRBV7-7 to TRBJ2-5, with 9 bases fitting TRBD2. The CDR3 loop spans 17 amino acids. In germline, CDR1 is SSHAT, CDR2 FNYEAQ (reference sequence). The CDR3: CASSLTVSGRYQETQYF. For the CDR3, the DNA is TGTGCTAGCAGCTTAACGGTCAGCGGGAGGTACCAAGAGACCCAGTACTTC. Full variable domain (missing parts from reference TRBV7-7 and TRBJ2-5): GAGVSQSPRYKVTKRGQDVTLRCDPISSHATLYWYQQALGQGPEFLTYFNYEAQPDKSGLPSDRFSAERPEGSISTLTIQRTEQRDSAMYRCASSLTVSGRYQETQYFGPGTRLLVL.

The sample holds many counts of this clonotype. The chain couples TRBV2 to TRBJ1-4; 8 bases line up with TRBD1. CDR1 is SNHLY, CDR2 FYNNEI, per germline. CDR3 size: 13 residues. With V trimmed by 9 bases and J by 10 bases, 10 bases remained unmatched. The CDR3 sequence: CARTSDRDGKLFF. The CDR3 DNA reads as TGTGCCAGGACCTCGGACAGGGACGGAAAACTGTTTTTT.

This clonotype was seen more than once but under ten times. This chain links TRBV6-2 or TRBV6-3 with TRBJ2-2, with 8 bases fitting TRBD2. The CDR3 covers 19 residues. J lost 3 bases, V lost 4 bases, and 16 bases had no gene match. The germline V gene has CDR1 MNHEY and CDR2 SVGEGT. The CDR3 sequence: CASSSQMYVAGKYTGELFF. CDR3 nucleotides: TGTGCCAGCAGTTCGCAGATGTACGTAGCGGGAAAATACACCGGGGAGCTGTTTTTT.

The V call is TRBV28, the J call TRBJ2-1; 13 bases align to TRBD2. J was trimmed by 4 bases and V by 6 bases; bases with no gene match: 3. Looked up from germline, CDR1 is MDHEN and CDR2 is SYDVKM. The CDR3 has 15 amino acids. CDR3 nucleotide sequence: TGTGCCAGCAGGCTACTAGCGGGAGGGTACAATGAGCAGTTCTTC. This codes for CASRLLAGGYNEQFF.

The genes are TRBV6-2 or TRBV6-3 and TRBJ2-3, with D perhaps matching TRBD1 (6 bases). Trimming removed 1 base at V and 2 bases at J, with 10 bases between. CDR3 length: 15 amino acids. Germline V gene sequence: CDR1 MNHEY, CDR2 SVGEGT. CDR3 coding DNA: TGTGCCAGCAGTTACTTGGGGGCCGACACAGATACGCAGTATTTT. Translating gives CASSYLGADTDTQYF.

The rearrangement joins TRBV14 to TRBJ2-5; D is perhaps TRBD2 (5 bases). With 2 bases removed from V and 2 bases from J, the gap between germline ends came to 9 bases. CDR1 is SGHDN, CDR2 FVKESK, per germline. The CDR3 length is 14 residues. The CDR3 nucleotides are TGTGCCAGCAGCCAACCCGGGATACAAGAGACCCAGTACTTC. Its translation: CASSQPGIQETQYF. Full variable domain (remainder filled in from reference TRBV14 and TRBJ2-5): EAGVTQFPSHSVIEKGQTVTLRCDPISGHDNLYWYRRVMGKEIKFLLHFVKESKQDESGMPNNRFLAERTGGTYSTLKVQPAELEDSGVYFCASSQPGIQETQYFGPGTRLLVL.

V gene TRBV20-1 combines with J gene TRBJ1-2, with D unresolved. Germline CDR1 and CDR2: DFQATT and SNEGSKA (reference sequence). CDR3 length equals 15 residues. Trimming took off 0 bases at V and 5 bases at J, with 16 bases between the two ends. CDR3 residues: CSARDPGSGRYGYTF. The CDR3 bases are TGCAGTGCTAGAGATCCCGGGTCGGGAAGGTATGGCTACACCTTC.

This clonotype showed up many times. This chain joins TRBV2 and TRBJ2-2; the D gene is possibly TRBD1 (6 bases). V lost 3 bases, J lost 1 base, and 12 bases lay in between. The CDR3 runs 16 residues. The germline V gene encodes CDR1 SNHLY and CDR2 FYNNEI. The CDR3 reads CASSDKARGNTGELFF. In DNA form, the CDR3 reads TGTGCCAGCAGTGATAAGGCCAGGGGGAACACCGGGGAGCTGTTTTTT.

This clonotype was counted between two and nine times. The chain links TRBV6-5 to TRBJ2-7, with D possibly being TRBD2 (6 bases). Trimming took 0 bases from V and 1 from J, leaving 13 bases between them. CDR1 and CDR2 from the germline V gene are MNHEY and SVGAGI. CDR3 length: 16 residues. Written as DNA, the CDR3 is TGTGCCAGCAGTTACTCCCCCGGGAGCGGGTCCTACGAGCAGTACTTC. Encoded protein: CASSYSPGSGSYEQYF.

Comment on this clonotype: This may be a read error, as it is one base from a much larger clone. The chain combines TRBV12-5 with TRBJ2-2; D tentatively fits TRBD1 or TRBD2 (5 bases each). Germline V gives CDR1 LGHNT, CDR2 FRNRAP. This CDR3 comprises 14 residues. Trimming cost V 7 bases and J 2 bases, with 11 bases left between them. The CDR3 spells CASAWDGNTGELFF. In nucleotides, the CDR3 is TGTGCTAGTGCTTGGGACGGCAACACCGGGGAGCTGTTTTTT.